Reported below is one T cell receptor (beta chain). Its antigen is undetermined. The data belong to a study of shared clonotypes between healthy human individuals. Overall study results and limits: Despite large depth, sorted-subset datasets appeared incompletely sequenced. Larger richness was generally estimated for naive than memory subsets.

The germline V gene encodes CDR1 LNHDA and CDR2 SQIVND (reference sequence). V lost 5 bases and J lost 0, with 10 bases in between. This CDR3 comprises 14 residues. Evenly divided among several immunoSEQ plates was the genomic DNA of each subset. Here immunoSEQ multiplex PCR was the method, and the copy in TCRdb shows in-frame clones only, minus some. Counted here are fewer than 3 million clones, 85% to 95% occurring once; the ten biggest clones make up roughly 0.34%. Each sample came from a Caucasian adult donor living in Nashville, Tennessee. The V and J genes are TRBV19 and TRBJ1-1; no clear D. The sequenced material came from naive CD4+ T cells from PBMCs. Regarding subset: CD45RA+ positively selected. The receptor was derived from a man in his late teens or twenties in good health. Some clones in this sample may be carry-over from other donors' samples. CDR3 sequence (DNA): TGTGCCAGTAGTGAACAGACATTGAACACTGAAGCTTTCTTT. Amino acid sequence: CASSEQTLNTEAFF.